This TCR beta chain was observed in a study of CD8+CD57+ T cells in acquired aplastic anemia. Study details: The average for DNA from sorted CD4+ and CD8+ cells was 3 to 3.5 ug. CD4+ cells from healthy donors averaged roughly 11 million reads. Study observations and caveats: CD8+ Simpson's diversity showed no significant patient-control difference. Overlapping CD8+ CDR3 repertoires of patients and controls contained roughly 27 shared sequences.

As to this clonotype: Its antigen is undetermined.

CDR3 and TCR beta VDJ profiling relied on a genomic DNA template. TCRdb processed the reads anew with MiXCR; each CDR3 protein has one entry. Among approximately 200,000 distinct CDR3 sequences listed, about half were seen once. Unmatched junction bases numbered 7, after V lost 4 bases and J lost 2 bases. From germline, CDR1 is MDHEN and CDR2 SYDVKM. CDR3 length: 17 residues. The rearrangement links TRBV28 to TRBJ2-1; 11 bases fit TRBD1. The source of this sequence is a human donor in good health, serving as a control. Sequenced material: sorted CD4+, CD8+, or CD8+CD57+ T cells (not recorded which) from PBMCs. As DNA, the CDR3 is TGTGCCAGCAGTTCGGCCGGACAGGGGGCGACCTACAATGAGCAGTTCTTC. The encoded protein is CASSSAGQGATYNEQFF.